The 16 T cell receptor beta chains given below trace back to one sample, sequenced in a study of OX40 agonist ivuxolimab in advanced cancers. The method was immunoSEQ multiplex PCR; TCRdb's version includes in-frame clones alone and lacks a portion of them. Of 60,000 to 85,000 clones in the sample, roughly 90% are singletons; the top ten hold 8.5% to 9%. The source was CD4+ or CD8+ T cells sorted from blood, collected in a trial of the OX40 agonist ivuxolimab. Receptors originate from an adult with an advanced solid tumor such as melanoma, head and neck, liver or kidney cancer.

The rearrangement links TRBV15 to TRBJ1-1; D is perhaps TRBD1 (6 bases). There are 16 residues in the CDR3. V lost 1 base to trimming and J lost 5 bases, with 17 bases between them. Germline V CDR1 and CDR2: LNHNV, YYDKDF (reference sequence). Here the CDR3 DNA reads TGTGCCACCAGCAGAGCAGGGGCATTTGGTTGGACTGAAGCTTTCTTT. This sequence encodes CATSRAGAFGWTEAFF.

The rearrangement joins TRBV7-9 to TRBJ1-2, with unresolved D. CDR3 length: 15 residues. Germline V CDR1 and CDR2: SEHNR, FQNEAQ (reference sequence). Trimming stripped 1 base from V and 4 bases from J, with 13 bases between. The CDR3 region has the DNA TGTGCCAGCAGCTTAGATGTAACTGTTTTCTATGGCTACACCTTC. It specifies CASSLDVTVFYGYTF.

The chain combines TRBV4-1 with TRBJ2-5; D gene unclear. The germline gives CDR1 MGHRA, CDR2 YSYEKL. CDR3 length equals 15 residues. Trimming cost V 0 bases and J 5 bases, with 13 bases left between them. CDR3 bases: TGCGCCAGCAGCCAAGATCGGGCTTTAGGGGAGACCCAGTACTTC. Its translation is CASSQDRALGETQYF.

The V and J genes are TRBV6-6 and TRBJ2-6, with 10 bases aligning to TRBD1. The CDR3 is 14 amino acids. V trimming: 6 bases; J trimming: 12 bases; junction bases outside the gene matches: 8. CDR1 MNHNY and CDR2 SVGAGI come from the germline V gene (reference sequence). CDR3 sequence: CASSPGTGAPVLTF. The CDR3, as DNA: TGTGCCAGCAGCCCCGGGACAGGGGCTCCCGTCCTGACTTTC.

The chain employs TRBV9 and TRBJ1-1; no clear D gene. Germline values: CDR1 SGDLS, CDR2 YYNGEE. This CDR3 is built from 12 residues. The ends were cut back, 4 bases at V and 6 bases at J, with 10 bases in the middle. The CDR3 nucleotides are TGTGCCAGCAGCCGAACAGAATCTGAAGCTTTCTTT. Amino acids: CASSRTESEAFF.

The chain has TRBV5-4 and TRBJ2-1; 9 nucleotides agree with TRBD1. The CDR3 is 14 amino acids. CDR1 is SGHNT, CDR2 YYREEE, per germline (reference sequence). V lost 0 bases, J lost 7 bases, and 2 bases stayed unmatched. The CDR3: CASSLDRGHNEQFF. CDR3 bases: TGTGCCAGCAGCTTGGACAGGGGGCATAATGAGCAGTTCTTC.

The genes are TRBV27 and TRBJ2-1; no clear D gene. CDR1 MNHEY and CDR2 SMNVEV come from the germline V gene (reference sequence). CDR3 length equals 13 residues. V gave up 6 bases and J gave up 1 base, with 7 bases separating them. The CDR3 region has the DNA TGTGCCAGCAGCTTGGATTCCTACAATGAGCAGTTCTTC. It yields the protein CASSLDSYNEQFF.

This chain joins TRBV6-1 and TRBJ2-7, with D possibly being TRBD1 (6 bases). This CDR3 comprises 16 residues. CDR1 and CDR2 (germline): MNHNS, SASEGT. V lost 1 base and J lost 3, with 16 bases in between. CDR3 sequence: CASSEVGAAGYYEQYF. DNA of the CDR3: TGTGCCAGCAGTGAAGTGGGGGCGGCAGGCTACTACGAGCAGTACTTC.

This rearrangement joins TRBV6-5 to TRBJ1-1, with D tentatively TRBD1 (5 bases). The germline CDR1 and CDR2 sequences are MNHEY and SVGAGI. Deletions cut 7 bases from V and 0 bases from J, with 12 bases between. The CDR3 contains 14 residues. The DNA for the CDR3 is TGTGCCAGCAAAATGGGGGGGTTGAACACTGAAGCTTTCTTT. Amino acid sequence: CASKMGGLNTEAFF.

This sequence joins TRBV7-9 and TRBJ2-3, with TRBD2 identical over 13 bases. Trimming removed 5 bases from V and 7 bases from J; junction bases left unmatched: 6. The CDR3 sequence is 15 residues long. Germline assignment: CDR1 SEHNR and CDR2 FQNEAQ (reference sequence). As DNA, the CDR3 is TGTGCCAGCAGCCCAACTAGCGGGGGGGTGTATACGCAGTATTTT. It encodes CASSPTSGGVYTQYF.

J is TRBJ2-7 and V is TRBV29-1, with D tentatively TRBD2 (6 bases). Germline CDR1 reads SQVTM; CDR2 reads ANQGSEA. The V gene lost 0 bases and the J gene lost 2 bases, with 11 bases spanning the gap. CDR3 length: 14 amino acids. The CDR3 DNA follows: TGCAGCGTTGAAGATAAGGAGGGACCCTACGAGCAGTACTTC. It encodes CSVEDKEGPYEQYF.

The gene calls are TRBV27 and TRBJ1-4; D perhaps matches TRBD1 (5 bases). Deletions cut 3 bases from V and 3 bases from J, with 14 bases between. CDR1 is MNHEY and CDR2 is SMNVEV in the germline V gene (reference sequence). The CDR3 spans 16 residues. Here the CDR3 DNA reads TGTGCCAGCAGTTTCCTCGGGGCAGGCTCTAATGAAAAACTGTTTTTT. It encodes CASSFLGAGSNEKLFF.

Worth noting for this clone: This same CDR3 is encoded by further DNA sequences in the sample. The V call is TRBV7-3, the J call TRBJ2-1; TRBD1 matches at 7 bases. Trimming at V came to 5 bases and at J to 8 bases, leaving 3 bases not matched to a gene. This CDR3 has 12 amino acids. Per germline, CDR1 SGHTA and CDR2 FQGTGA. In DNA, the CDR3 is TGTGCCAGCAGCCTAGGGGGCGATGAGCAGTTCTTC. Translated, it gives CASSLGGDEQFF.

V gene TRBV29-1 combines with J gene TRBJ2-7; 9 nucleotides agree with TRBD2. The trim removed 5 bases at V and 1 base at J, leaving 12 bases unmatched. CDR1 is SQVTM and CDR2 is ANQGSEA in the germline V gene. The CDR3 covers 16 residues. Written as DNA, the CDR3 is TGCAGCGTTTTAGGGGGGCTAGCGGGGAATTCCTACGAGCAGTACTTC. Its translation: CSVLGGLAGNSYEQYF.

CDR3 in amino acids: CASSLIERGAYNEQFF. The CDR3 nucleotides are TGTGCCAGCAGCTTAATTGAGCGGGGGGCCTACAATGAGCAGTTCTTC. J is TRBJ2-1 and V is TRBV7-9, with TRBD2 matching 9 bases. J lost 2 bases, V lost 2 bases, and 4 bases had no gene match. The length of the CDR3 is 16 residues. CDR1 is SEHNR, CDR2 FQNEAQ, per germline (reference sequence).

The gene calls are TRBV9 and TRBJ2-3, with D possibly being TRBD1 or TRBD2 (6 bases each). The V end lost 0 bases, the J end lost 2 bases, and 16 bases lay between the germline ends. This CDR3 has 17 amino acids. Germline-derived CDR1 and CDR2 are SGDLS and YYNGEE. The CDR3 DNA reads TGTGCCAGCAGCGTAGGGGGGGCTCAGGGGTCCACAGATACGCAGTATTTT. This gives the protein CASSVGGAQGSTDTQYF.